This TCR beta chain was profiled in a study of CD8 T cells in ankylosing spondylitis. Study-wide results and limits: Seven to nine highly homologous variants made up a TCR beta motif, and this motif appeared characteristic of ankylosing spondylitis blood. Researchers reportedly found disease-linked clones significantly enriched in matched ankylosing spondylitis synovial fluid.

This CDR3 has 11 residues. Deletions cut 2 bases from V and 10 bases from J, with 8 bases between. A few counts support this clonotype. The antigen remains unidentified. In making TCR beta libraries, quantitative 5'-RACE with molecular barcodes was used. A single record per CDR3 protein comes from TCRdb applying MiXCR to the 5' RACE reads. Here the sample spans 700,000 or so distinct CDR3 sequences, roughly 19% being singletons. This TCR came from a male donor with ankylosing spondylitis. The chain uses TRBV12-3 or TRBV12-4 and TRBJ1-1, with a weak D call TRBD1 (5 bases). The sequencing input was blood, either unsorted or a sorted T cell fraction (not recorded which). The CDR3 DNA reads TGTGCCAGCAGTTTACGTCAGGGAGCTTTCTTT. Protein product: CASSLRQGAFF.